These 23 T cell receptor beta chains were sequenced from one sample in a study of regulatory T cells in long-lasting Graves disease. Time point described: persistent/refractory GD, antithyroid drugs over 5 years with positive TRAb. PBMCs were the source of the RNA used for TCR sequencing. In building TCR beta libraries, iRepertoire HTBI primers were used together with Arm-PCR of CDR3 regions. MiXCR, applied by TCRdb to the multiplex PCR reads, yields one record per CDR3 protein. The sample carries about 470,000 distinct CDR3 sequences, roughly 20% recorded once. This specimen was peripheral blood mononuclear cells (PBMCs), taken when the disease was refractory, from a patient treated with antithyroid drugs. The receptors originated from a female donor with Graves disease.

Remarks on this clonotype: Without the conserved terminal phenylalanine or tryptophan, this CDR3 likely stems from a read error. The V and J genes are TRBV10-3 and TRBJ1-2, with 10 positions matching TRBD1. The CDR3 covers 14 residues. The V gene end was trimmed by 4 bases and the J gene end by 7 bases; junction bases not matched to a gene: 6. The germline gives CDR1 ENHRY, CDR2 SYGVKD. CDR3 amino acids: CAISAGTGVSGYTL. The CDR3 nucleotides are TGTGCCATCAGTGCTGGGACAGGGGTGTCTGGCTACACCCTC.

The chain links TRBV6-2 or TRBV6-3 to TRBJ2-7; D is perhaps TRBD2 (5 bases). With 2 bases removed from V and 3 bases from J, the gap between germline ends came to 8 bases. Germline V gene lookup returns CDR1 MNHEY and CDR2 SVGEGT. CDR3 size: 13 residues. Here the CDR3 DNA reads TGTGCCAGCAGTTACCGACTAAACTACGAGCAGTACTTC. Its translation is CASSYRLNYEQYF.

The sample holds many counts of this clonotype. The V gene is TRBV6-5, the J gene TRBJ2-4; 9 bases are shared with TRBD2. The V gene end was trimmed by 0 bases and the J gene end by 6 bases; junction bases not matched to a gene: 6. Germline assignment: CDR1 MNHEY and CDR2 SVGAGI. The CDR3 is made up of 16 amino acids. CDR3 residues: CASSYSSGSAGNIQYF. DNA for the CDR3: TGTGCCAGCAGTTACTCTAGCGGGAGTGCTGGAAACATTCAGTACTTC.

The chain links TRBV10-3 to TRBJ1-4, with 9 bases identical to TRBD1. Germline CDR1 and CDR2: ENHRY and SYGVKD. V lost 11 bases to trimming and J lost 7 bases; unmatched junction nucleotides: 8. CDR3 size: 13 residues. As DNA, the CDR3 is TGTGCCTCAAGGACAGGGGAGGGTGAAAAACTGTTTTTT. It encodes CASRTGEGEKLFF.

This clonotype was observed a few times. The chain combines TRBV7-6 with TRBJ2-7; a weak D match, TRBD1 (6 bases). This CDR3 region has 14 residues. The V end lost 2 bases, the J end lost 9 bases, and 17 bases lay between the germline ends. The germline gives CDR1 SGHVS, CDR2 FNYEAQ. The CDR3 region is CASSLWTDASGQYF. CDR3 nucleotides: TGTGCCAGCAGCTTATGGACAGACGCTTCTGGGCAGTACTTC. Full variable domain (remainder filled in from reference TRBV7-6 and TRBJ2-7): GAGVSQSPRYKVTKRGQDVALRCDPISGHVSLYWYRQALGQGPEFLTYFNYEAQQDKSGLPNDRFSAERPEGSISTLTIQRTEQRDSAMYRCASSLWTDASGQYFGPGTRLTVT.

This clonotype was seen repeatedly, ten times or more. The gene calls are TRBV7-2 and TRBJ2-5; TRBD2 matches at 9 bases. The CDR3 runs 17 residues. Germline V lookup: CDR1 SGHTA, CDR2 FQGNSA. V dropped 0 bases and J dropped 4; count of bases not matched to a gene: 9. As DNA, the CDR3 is TGTGCCAGCAGCTTAGCGCTTCTAGCGGGATATATAGAGACCCAGTACTTC. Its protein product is CASSLALLAGYIETQYF. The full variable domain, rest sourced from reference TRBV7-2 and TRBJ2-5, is GAGVSQSPSNKVTEKGKDVELRCDPISGHTALYWYRQSLGQGLEFLIYFQGNSAPDKSGLPSDRFSAERTGGSVSTLTIQRTQQEDSAVYLCASSLALLAGYIETQYFGPGTRLLVL.

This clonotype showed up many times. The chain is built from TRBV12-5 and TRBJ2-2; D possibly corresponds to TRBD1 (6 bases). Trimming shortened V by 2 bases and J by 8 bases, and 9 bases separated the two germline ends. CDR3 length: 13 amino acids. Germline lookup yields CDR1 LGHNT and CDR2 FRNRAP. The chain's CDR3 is CASGLQGLGELFF. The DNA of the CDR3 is TGTGCTAGTGGTTTGCAGGGGTTAGGGGAGCTGTTTTTT.

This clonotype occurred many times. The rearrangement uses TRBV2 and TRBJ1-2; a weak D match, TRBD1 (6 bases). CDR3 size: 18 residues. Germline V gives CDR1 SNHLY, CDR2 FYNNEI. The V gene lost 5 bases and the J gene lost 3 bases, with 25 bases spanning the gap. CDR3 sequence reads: CASSLTGTLTTSHYGYTF. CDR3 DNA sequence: TGTGCCAGCAGTTTAACCGGGACACTAACTACGTCGCACTATGGCTACACCTTC.

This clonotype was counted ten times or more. The CDR3 bases are TGTGCCAGTAAGATACCCGGGCTCTTTTTGAGTGGCTACACCTTC. It is translated as CASKIPGLFLSGYTF. The J gene is TRBJ1-2, the V gene TRBV28; no definite D call. This CDR3 has 15 amino acids. V was pared by 9 bases and J by 7 bases, with 24 bases between. CDR1 and CDR2 (germline): MDHEN, SYDVKM.

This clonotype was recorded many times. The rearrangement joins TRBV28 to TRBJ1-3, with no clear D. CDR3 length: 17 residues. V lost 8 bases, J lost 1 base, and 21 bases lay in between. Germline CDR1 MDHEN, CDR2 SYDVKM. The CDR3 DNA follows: TGTGCCAGCCAGACCCGCCTTCGGGCTTCATCTGGAAACACCATATATTTT. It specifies CASQTRLRASSGNTIYF.

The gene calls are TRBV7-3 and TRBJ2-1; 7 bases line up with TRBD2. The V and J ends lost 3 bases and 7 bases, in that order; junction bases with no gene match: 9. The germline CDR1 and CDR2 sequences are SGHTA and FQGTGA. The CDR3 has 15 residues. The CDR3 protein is CASSFSGPPGNEQFF. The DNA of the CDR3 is TGTGCCAGCAGCTTTAGCGGGCCTCCGGGAAATGAGCAGTTCTTC.

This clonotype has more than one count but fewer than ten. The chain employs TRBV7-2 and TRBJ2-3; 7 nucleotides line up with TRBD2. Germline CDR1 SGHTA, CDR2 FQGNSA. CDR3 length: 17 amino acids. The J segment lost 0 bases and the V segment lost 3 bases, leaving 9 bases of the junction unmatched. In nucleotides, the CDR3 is TGTGCCAGCAGCTTCAGGAGCGGGGCGTCTAGCACAGATACGCAGTATTTT. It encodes CASSFRSGASSTDTQYF.

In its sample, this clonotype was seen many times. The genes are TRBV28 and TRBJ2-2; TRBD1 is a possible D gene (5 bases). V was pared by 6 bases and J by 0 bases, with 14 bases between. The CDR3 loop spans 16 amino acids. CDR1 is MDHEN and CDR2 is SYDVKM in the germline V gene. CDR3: CASRPPQQANTGELFF. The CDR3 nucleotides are TGTGCCAGCAGGCCTCCCCAACAGGCGAACACCGGGGAGCTGTTTTTT.

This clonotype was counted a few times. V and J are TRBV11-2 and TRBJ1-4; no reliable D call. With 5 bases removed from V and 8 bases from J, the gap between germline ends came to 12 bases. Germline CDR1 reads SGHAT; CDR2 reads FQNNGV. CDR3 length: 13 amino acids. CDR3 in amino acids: CASSPASGEKLFF. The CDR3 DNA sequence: TGTGCCAGCAGCCCCGCTTCCGGAGAAAAACTGTTTTTT.

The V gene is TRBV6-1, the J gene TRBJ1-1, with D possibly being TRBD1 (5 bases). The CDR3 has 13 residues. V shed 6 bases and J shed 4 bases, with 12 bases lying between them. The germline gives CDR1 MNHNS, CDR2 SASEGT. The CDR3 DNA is TGTGCCAGCAGGAGACTCCAGGGCACTGAAGCTTTCTTT. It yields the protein CASRRLQGTEAFF.

CDR3 in DNA: TGTGCCGGCGCTTTGGGGCAACCCTACGAGCAGTACTTC. This encodes CAGALGQPYEQYF. The V gene is TRBV11-2, the J gene TRBJ2-7; tentatively, D is TRBD1 (5 bases). Germline lookup yields CDR1 SGHAT and CDR2 FQNNGV. Trimming took 11 bases from V and 2 from J, leaving 16 bases between them. The CDR3 extends over 13 amino acids.

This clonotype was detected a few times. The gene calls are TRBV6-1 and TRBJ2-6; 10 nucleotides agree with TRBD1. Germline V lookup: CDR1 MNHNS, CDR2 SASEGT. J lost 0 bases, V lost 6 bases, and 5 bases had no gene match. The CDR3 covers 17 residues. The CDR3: CASRWDRGPSGANVLTF. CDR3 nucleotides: TGTGCCAGCAGGTGGGACAGGGGACCCTCTGGGGCCAACGTCCTGACTTTC.

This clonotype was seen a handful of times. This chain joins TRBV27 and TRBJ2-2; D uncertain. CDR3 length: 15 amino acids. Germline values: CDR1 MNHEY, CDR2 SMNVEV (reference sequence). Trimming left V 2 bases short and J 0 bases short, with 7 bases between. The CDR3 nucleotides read TGTGCCAGCAGTTTAGGGCGGCCGAACACCGGGGAGCTGTTTTTT. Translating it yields CASSLGRPNTGELFF.

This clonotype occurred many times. DNA of the CDR3: TGTGCCAGCAGTTTAGGGACTCACGAGCAGTACTTC. It is translated as CASSLGTHEQYF. The chain is built from TRBV28 and TRBJ2-7, with D perhaps TRBD2 (6 bases). Trimming took 2 bases from V and 5 from J, leaving 7 bases between them. The CDR3 covers 12 residues. Germline-derived CDR1 and CDR2 are MDHEN and SYDVKM.

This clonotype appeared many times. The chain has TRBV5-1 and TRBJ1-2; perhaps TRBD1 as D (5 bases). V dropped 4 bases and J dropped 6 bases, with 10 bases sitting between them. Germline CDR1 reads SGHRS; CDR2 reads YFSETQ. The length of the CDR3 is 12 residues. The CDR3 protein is CASSPRGNGYTF. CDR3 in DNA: TGCGCCAGCAGCCCCCGGGGGAATGGCTACACCTTC. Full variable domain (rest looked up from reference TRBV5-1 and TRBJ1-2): KAGVTQTPRYLIKTRGQQVTLSCSPISGHRSVSWYQQTPGQGLQFLFEYFSETQRNKGNFPGRFSGRQFSNSRSEMNVSTLELGDSALYLCASSPRGNGYTFGSGTRLTVV.

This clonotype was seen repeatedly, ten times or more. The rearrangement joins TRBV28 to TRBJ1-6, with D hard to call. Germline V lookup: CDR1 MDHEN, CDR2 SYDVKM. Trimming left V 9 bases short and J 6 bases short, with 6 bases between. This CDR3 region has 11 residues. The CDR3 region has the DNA TGTGCCAGTTCACTTAATTCACCCCTCCACTTT. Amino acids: CASSLNSPLHF.

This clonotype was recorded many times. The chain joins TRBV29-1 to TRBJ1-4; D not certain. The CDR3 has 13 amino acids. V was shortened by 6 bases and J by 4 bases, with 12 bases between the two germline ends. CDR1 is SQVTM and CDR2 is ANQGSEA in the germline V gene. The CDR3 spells CSVSTPDNEKLFF. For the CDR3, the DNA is TGCAGCGTCTCCACCCCCGATAATGAAAAACTGTTTTTT.

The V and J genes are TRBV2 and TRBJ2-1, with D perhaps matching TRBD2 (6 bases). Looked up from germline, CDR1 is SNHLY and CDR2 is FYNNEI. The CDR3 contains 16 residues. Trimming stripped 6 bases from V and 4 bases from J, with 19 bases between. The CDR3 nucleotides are TGTGCCAGCAGAAGTGGGGACTTAGGGCTATACAATGAGCAGTTCTTC. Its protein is CASRSGDLGLYNEQFF.